These T cell receptor beta chains were read from a single sample in a study of blood T cell repertoires in COVID-19. TCRdb's table, derived via immunoSEQ multiplex PCR, lists solely in-frame clones and lacks some. This sample has over 150,000 clones; around nine tenths occur once, and the top ten carry about 1.1%. The material sequenced was peripheral blood. The receptors originated from a man aged 25-40 years with acute or convalescent COVID-19. CDR3s include the opening cysteine and the closing phenylalanine or tryptophan. A D gene is named only where the DNA matches it firmly. Not every row has a clone size; where given, it reads once, few, many or a size class.

V: TRBV5-6
D: .
J: TRBJ1-2
size: .
DNA: TGTGCCAGCAGCTCCACGGGGGGAGGCTACACCTTC
CDR3: CASSSTGGGYTF

V: TRBV30
D: .
J: TRBJ2-7
size: .
DNA: TGTGCCTGGAGTCGGGACACGTCCTCCTACGAGCAGTACTTC
CDR3: CAWSRDTSSYEQYF

V: TRBV29-1
D: TRBD2
J: TRBJ2-7
size: .
DNA: TGCAGCGTTGTTGGGACTACTTTCTACGAGCAGTACTTC
CDR3: CSVVGTTFYEQYF

V: TRBV29-1
D: .
J: TRBJ1-2
size: .
DNA: TGCAGCGTTGAAGAGGTGACAGCCTATGGCTACACCTTC
CDR3: CSVEEVTAYGYTF

V: TRBV19
D: .
J: TRBJ2-1
size: .
DNA: TGTGCCAGTAGTATTTACGGCAGGGGCAATGAGCAGTTCTTC
CDR3: CASSIYGRGNEQFF

V: TRBV30
D: TRBD2
J: TRBJ2-3
size: once
DNA: TGTGCCTGGAGTTCTGTTTCGGCGGGGGGGCCCGATACGCAGTATTTT
CDR3: CAWSSVSAGGPDTQYF

V: TRBV5-3
D: TRBD1
J: TRBJ1-6
size: .
DNA: TGTGCCAGAAGCTTGCGGGACAGGCAGTATAATTCACCCCTCCACTTT
CDR3: CARSLRDRQYNSPLHF

V: TRBV5-1
D: .
J: TRBJ2-1
size: .
DNA: TGCGCCAGCAGCTTGAACAGGATCAATGAGCAGTTCTTC
CDR3: CASSLNRINEQFF

V: TRBV3-1/TRBV3-2
D: .
J: TRBJ2-7
size: .
DNA: TGTGCCAGCAGCCATTCGACTAGGGGAGTCTACGAGCAGTACTTC
CDR3: CASSHSTRGVYEQYF

V: TRBV5-1
D: .
J: TRBJ1-2
size: .
DNA: TGCGCCAGCAGCTTGGGGACAAACTATGGCTACACCTTC
CDR3: CASSLGTNYGYTF

V: TRBV28
D: TRBD1
J: TRBJ1-2
size: .
DNA: TGTGCCAGCAGTTCCCCGGGACAGGCAGGGGGTTATGGCTACACCTTC
CDR3: CASSSPGQAGGYGYTF

V: TRBV18
D: TRBD1
J: TRBJ1-1
size: .
DNA: TGTGCCAGCTCGTCGACAGGGCCGATCACTGAAGCTTTCTTT
CDR3: CASSSTGPITEAFF

V: TRBV5-6
D: TRBD2
J: TRBJ2-1
size: .
DNA: TGTGCCAGCAGCTGGACTACCGGACTAGCGGGAGTTGAGCAGTTCTTC
CDR3: CASSWTTGLAGVEQFF

V: TRBV30
D: TRBD1
J: TRBJ1-2
size: .
DNA: TGTGCCTGGAGTAGGACAGGGCAATTCTATGGCTACACCTTC
CDR3: CAWSRTGQFYGYTF

V: TRBV7-9
D: .
J: TRBJ2-5
size: .
DNA: TGTGCCAGCAGCTTAGTCGGGGGTATGGAGACCCAGTACTTC
CDR3: CASSLVGGMETQYF

V: TRBV5-5
D: TRBD2
J: TRBJ2-3
size: .
DNA: TGTGCCAGCAGCCCCCGCGGCGGGAGGCCCTCCACGGGCACAGATACGCAGTATTTT
CDR3: CASSPRGGRPSTGTDTQYF

V: TRBV13
D: TRBD1
J: TRBJ1-2
size: .
DNA: TGTGCCAGCAGCTCTAAGGACAGGCGAAACTATGGCTACACCTTC
CDR3: CASSSKDRRNYGYTF

V: TRBV7-9
D: .
J: TRBJ2-3
size: .
DNA: TGTGCCAGCAGCCCGCAGGGGATTCGAACAGATACGCAGTATTTT
CDR3: CASSPQGIRTDTQYF

V: TRBV10-2
D: TRBD2
J: TRBJ2-2
size: once
DNA: TGCGCCAGCCGGGCTAGCGGGACGGCGGGGGAGCTGTTTTTT
CDR3: CASRASGTAGELFF

V: TRBV19
D: TRBD2
J: TRBJ2-3
size: .
DNA: TGTGCCAGTAGTGCCCCTAGCGGGAGCACAGATACGCAGTATTTT
CDR3: CASSAPSGSTDTQYF